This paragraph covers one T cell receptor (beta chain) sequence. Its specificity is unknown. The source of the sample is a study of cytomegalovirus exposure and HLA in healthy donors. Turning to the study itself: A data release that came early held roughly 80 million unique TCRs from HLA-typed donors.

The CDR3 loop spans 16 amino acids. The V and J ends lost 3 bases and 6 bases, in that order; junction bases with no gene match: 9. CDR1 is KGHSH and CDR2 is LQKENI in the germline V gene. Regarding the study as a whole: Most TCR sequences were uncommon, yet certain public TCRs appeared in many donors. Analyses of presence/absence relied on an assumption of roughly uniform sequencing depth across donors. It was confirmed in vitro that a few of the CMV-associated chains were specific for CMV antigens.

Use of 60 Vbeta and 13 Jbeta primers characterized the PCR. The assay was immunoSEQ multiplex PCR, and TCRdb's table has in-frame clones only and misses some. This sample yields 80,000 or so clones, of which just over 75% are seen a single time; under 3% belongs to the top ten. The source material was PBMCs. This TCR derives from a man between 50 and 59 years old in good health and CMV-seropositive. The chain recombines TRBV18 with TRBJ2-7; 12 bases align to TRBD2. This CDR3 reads CASSPLGTSGSREQYF. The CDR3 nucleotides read TGTGCCAGCTCACCTCTTGGGACTAGCGGGTCTCGCGAGCAGTACTTC.